These 13 T cell receptor beta chains came from one sample sequenced in a study of CD8 T cells in ankylosing spondylitis. Using its own MiXCR run on the 5' RACE reads, TCRdb lists one record per CDR3 protein. Among some 290,000 distinct CDR3 sequences listed, about 19% were seen once. The sequencing input was blood, either unsorted or a sorted T cell fraction (not recorded which). The receptors shown here come from a male donor with ankylosing spondylitis or in good health (not recorded which).

This clonotype has a count of ten or more. The chain is built from TRBV20-1 and TRBJ1-1; 7 nucleotides line up with TRBD1. Trimming removed 5 bases from V and 1 base from J; junction bases left unmatched: 13. This CDR3 comprises 16 residues. Germline V gene sequence: CDR1 DFQATT, CDR2 SNEGSKA (reference sequence). The CDR3 reads CSAAPNWWTGNTEAFF. For the CDR3, the DNA is TGCAGTGCTGCCCCCAACTGGTGGACAGGGAACACTGAAGCTTTCTTT.

The genes are TRBV6-5 and TRBJ2-4; the D gene is possibly TRBD1 (5 bases). The germline V gene encodes CDR1 MNHEY and CDR2 SVGAGI. CDR3 size: 15 residues. V was pared by 2 bases and J by 8 bases, with 16 bases between. CDR3 residues: CASSYPTANGYIQYF. CDR3 DNA: TGTGCCAGCAGTTACCCGACAGCGAATGGGTACATTCAGTACTTC.

This clonotype was detected only a few times. This chain connects TRBV10-3 to TRBJ2-1, with 10 nucleotides matching TRBD2. The V gene end was trimmed by 4 bases and the J gene end by 4 bases; junction bases not matched to a gene: 10. The CDR3 loop spans 17 amino acids. Per germline, CDR1 ENHRY and CDR2 SYGVKD. The CDR3 bases are TGTGCCATCAGTGGAAATCGAGCGGGAGGGTTATACAATGAGCAGTTCTTC. The encoded protein is CAISGNRAGGLYNEQFF.

This clonotype was counted between two and nine times. This chain joins TRBV12-3 or TRBV12-4 and TRBJ1-5, with 11 bases fitting TRBD1. This CDR3 has 18 residues. J gave up 2 bases and V 3 bases, and 9 bases lay outside the gene matches. The CDR3 coding sequence is TGTGCCAGCAGTTTGGGACAGGGGGTCGGTCGGGGCAATCAGCCCCAGCATTTT. Translated, it gives CASSLGQGVGRGNQPQHF.

This clonotype was seen a handful of times. The chain combines TRBV6-5 with TRBJ2-2, with D uncertain. From germline, CDR1 is MNHEY and CDR2 SVGAGI. V lost 4 bases to trimming and J lost 6 bases, with 9 bases between them. The length of the CDR3 is 13 residues. The DNA for the CDR3 is TGTGCCAGCAGTTTATCGGTCCCCGGGGAGCTGTTTTTT. As protein: CASSLSVPGELFF.

The V gene is TRBV7-9, the J gene TRBJ2-3; D unresolved. The CDR3 is 13 amino acids. Trimming removed 5 bases from V and 8 bases from J, with 14 bases in between. CDR1 is SEHNR and CDR2 is FQNEAQ in the germline V gene (reference sequence). The CDR3 is CASSRGRVGTQYF. The CDR3 DNA sequence: TGTGCCAGCAGCCGAGGACGTGTGGGTACGCAGTATTTT.

This rearrangement joins TRBV7-8 to TRBJ2-7, with TRBD2 as a possible D gene (5 bases). This CDR3 is 13 amino acids long. V was cut by 4 bases and J by 6 bases, with 13 bases left in between. Germline V gives CDR1 SGHVS, CDR2 FQNEAQ. The chain's CDR3 is CASSWGEVGEQYV. CDR3 coding DNA: TGTGCCAGCAGCTGGGGAGAGGTGGGCGAGCAGTACGTC.

The sample holds a few counts of this clonotype. The V and J genes are TRBV10-3 and TRBJ2-7, with TRBD2 identical over 8 bases. Germline CDR1 reads ENHRY; CDR2 reads SYGVKD. V was pared by 2 bases and J by 0 bases, with 6 bases of the junction left unmatched. This CDR3 is 16 amino acids long. This chain's CDR3 is CAISEIYGTSSYEQYV. The CDR3 region has the DNA TGTGCCATCAGTGAGATCTACGGGACTAGCTCCTACGAGCAGTACGTC.

This chain joins TRBV13 and TRBJ2-1; 9 bases match TRBD1. The germline gives CDR1 PRHDT, CDR2 FYEKMQ (reference sequence). Trimming cost V 5 bases and J 6 bases; bases outside gene matches: 5. The CDR3 has 14 residues. The CDR3 reads CASSVGTGSNEQFF. In DNA, the CDR3 is TGTGCCAGCAGCGTCGGGACAGGGTCCAATGAGCAGTTCTTC.

This clonotype was seen many times. The V gene is TRBV5-1, the J gene TRBJ2-2; a weak D match, TRBD1 (6 bases). This CDR3 has 15 amino acids. V was clipped by 0 bases and J by 2 bases, with 8 bases between them. Germline lookup yields CDR1 SGHRS and CDR2 YFSETQ. The chain's CDR3 is CASSLGRGNTGELFF. As DNA, the CDR3 is TGCGCCAGCAGCTTGGGCAGGGGTAACACCGGGGAGCTGTTTTTT.

This rearrangement joins TRBV7-9 to TRBJ1-4, with D unclear. The V gene lost 7 bases and the J gene lost 7 bases, with 13 bases spanning the gap. CDR3 size: 13 residues. The germline V gene encodes CDR1 SEHNR and CDR2 FQNEAQ (reference sequence). CDR3 in DNA: TGTGCCAGCACCCGGAGGGAGGTTGAAAAACTGTTTTTT. Its protein product is CASTRREVEKLFF.

In this sample, this clonotype turned up a few times. The chain uses TRBV10-3 and TRBJ2-2; D unclear. The CDR3 is 14 amino acids. V gave up 4 bases and J gave up 4 bases, with 10 bases separating them. Germline CDR1 is ENHRY and CDR2 is SYGVKD. Written as DNA, the CDR3 is TGTGCCATCAGTGTTAAGGGCGGCACCGGGGAGCTGTTTTTT. It translates to CAISVKGGTGELFF.

This clonotype has ten or more counts. The chain has TRBV29-1 and TRBJ2-5; D possibly corresponds to TRBD2 (7 bases). The CDR3 is made up of 12 amino acids. Germline values: CDR1 SQVTM, CDR2 ANQGSEA. Trimming pared 6 bases from V and 4 bases from J, leaving 12 bases between. The CDR3 DNA reads TGCAGCGTCGGGGGAGGGGGAGAGACCCAGTACTTC. Translating gives CSVGGGGETQYF.